These 29 T cell receptor beta chains were sequenced from one sample in a study of technical replicates of blood from a few donors. Profiled with immunoSEQ multiplex PCR; TCRdb holds only in-frame clones, not every one. The sample yields around 58,000 clones, approximately 90% seen once. The sequenced sample consisted of PBMCs. The receptors originated from a human donor in good health. Some clones in this sample may be carry-over from other donors' samples.

In the case of this clone: The same CDR3 arises from other DNA sequences in this sample as well. The chain combines TRBV7-2 with TRBJ2-7; TRBD1 matches at 9 bases. The CDR3 has 13 residues. Losses at the gene ends were 5 bases for V and 3 bases for J; bases not matched to a gene: 2. Looked up from germline, CDR1 is SGHTA and CDR2 is FQGNSA. The CDR3 spells CASSRDRDYEQYF. CDR3 coding DNA: TGTGCCAGCAGCCGGGACAGGGACTACGAGCAGTACTTC.

The chain uses TRBV11-2 and TRBJ1-1, with TRBD1 identical over 9 bases. J was trimmed by 7 bases and V by 5 bases; bases with no gene match: 8. The length of the CDR3 is 14 residues. The V gene's germline CDR1 is SGHAT and CDR2 FQNNGV. CDR3: CASSPTGGSGEAFF. The CDR3 DNA is TGTGCCAGCAGCCCGACAGGGGGGTCGGGTGAAGCTTTCTTT.

The genes are TRBV9 and TRBJ1-1, with 7 nucleotides matching TRBD1. The CDR3 length is 15 residues. Germline-derived CDR1 and CDR2 are SGDLS and YYNGEE. The V gene end was trimmed by 3 bases and the J gene end by 1 base; junction bases not matched to a gene: 6. The CDR3 reads CASSETGQANTEAFF. CDR3 sequence (DNA): TGTGCCAGCAGCGAAACAGGACAGGCGAACACTGAAGCTTTCTTT.

V gene TRBV13 combines with J gene TRBJ1-1, with 8 bases lining up with TRBD1. V lost 0 bases to trimming and J lost 4 bases; unmatched junction nucleotides: 4. This CDR3 has 15 amino acids. Germline CDR1 PRHDT, CDR2 FYEKMQ (reference sequence). The CDR3 DNA follows: TGTGCCAGCAGCTTAGGGAGGACAGGGACCACTGAAGCTTTCTTT. This sequence encodes CASSLGRTGTTEAFF.

The rearrangement joins TRBV7-6 to TRBJ1-4; no firm D call. Germline CDR1 reads SGHVS; CDR2 reads FNYEAQ. The CDR3 is 15 amino acids. V shed 3 bases and J shed 8 bases, with 16 bases lying between them. CDR3 residues: CASSFITSREEKLFF. In nucleotides, the CDR3 is TGTGCCAGCAGCTTTATCACATCCCGTGAAGAAAAACTGTTTTTT.

V and J are TRBV19 and TRBJ2-1; 8 positions agree with TRBD2. V shed 0 bases and J 4 bases; nucleotides not matched to a gene: 8. Germline CDR1 is LNHDA and CDR2 is SQIVND (reference sequence). CDR3 length: 17 residues. The CDR3 DNA sequence: TGTGCCAGTAGTATAGATCCGGGGGGGATGTCGTACAATGAGCAGTTCTTC. This sequence encodes CASSIDPGGMSYNEQFF.

The chain combines TRBV6-1 with TRBJ2-7; 9 bases align to TRBD2. V gave up 8 bases and J gave up 7 bases; unmatched junction bases: 15. The CDR3 covers 15 residues. Germline V gives CDR1 MNHNS, CDR2 SASEGT. The CDR3, as DNA: TGTGCCAGCGGAGCGGCCCTAGCGGGGAGGGTGGAGCAGTACTTC. Amino acid sequence: CASGAALAGRVEQYF.

The gene calls are TRBV19 and TRBJ1-5; D remains unclear. Germline loops: CDR1 LNHDA, CDR2 SQIVND (reference sequence). V was pared by 5 bases and J by 7 bases, with 12 bases between. The CDR3 runs to 13 residues. The DNA for the CDR3 is TGTGCCAGTAGTCTCCACGAAGCCCAGCCCCAGCATTTT. This codes for CASSLHEAQPQHF.

This clone is termed large. The J gene is TRBJ1-5, the V gene TRBV7-9; 7 nucleotides line up with TRBD1. Unmatched junction bases numbered 9, after V lost 5 bases and J lost 5 bases. The germline V gene encodes CDR1 SEHNR and CDR2 FQNEAQ (reference sequence). This CDR3 spans 15 amino acids. This CDR3 is CASSPVTGVDQPQHF. CDR3 coding DNA: TGTGCCAGCAGCCCCGTTACAGGGGTGGATCAGCCCCAGCATTTT.

The V call is TRBV19, the J call TRBJ1-1, with D perhaps TRBD1 (5 bases). Germline V gene lookup returns CDR1 LNHDA and CDR2 SQIVND (reference sequence). The V and J ends lost 3 bases and 6 bases respectively, with 14 bases between them. The CDR3 length is 14 residues. The chain's CDR3 is CASSIGGGIAEAFF. In nucleotides, the CDR3 is TGTGCCAGTAGTATCGGGGGGGGGATCGCTGAAGCTTTCTTT.

The V call is TRBV2, the J call TRBJ2-1; 12 bases agree with TRBD2. Unmatched junction bases numbered 2, after V lost 4 bases and J lost 10 bases. This CDR3 spans 13 amino acids. In germline, CDR1 is SNHLY, CDR2 FYNNEI. The CDR3 sequence: CASSGTSGKEQFF. DNA of the CDR3: TGTGCCAGCAGTGGGACTAGCGGGAAAGAGCAGTTCTTC.

The V call is TRBV2, the J call TRBJ2-3; 10 nucleotides line up with TRBD2. Trimming cost V 0 bases and J 1 base; bases outside gene matches: 4. The CDR3 spans 17 residues. The germline V gene has CDR1 SNHLY and CDR2 FYNNEI. CDR3 sequence reads: CASSEAPSGGGTDTQYF. In DNA form, the CDR3 reads TGTGCCAGCAGTGAAGCGCCCAGCGGGGGGGGCACAGATACGCAGTATTTT.

V usage is TRBV7-2 and J usage is TRBJ2-7, with 9 bases identical to TRBD2. Germline trimming cut 1 base from V and 7 bases from J; bases unmatched to any gene: 8. Germline CDR1 is SGHTA and CDR2 is FQGNSA. CDR3 length equals 15 residues. CDR3 residues: CASSLVGGRAGEQYF. CDR3 DNA sequence: TGTGCCAGCAGCTTAGTTGGCGGGAGGGCCGGTGAGCAGTACTTC.

This clone was counted once. V usage is TRBV9 and J usage is TRBJ2-7, with D possibly matching TRBD1 (6 bases). CDR3 length: 18 residues. Germline V gene sequence: CDR1 SGDLS, CDR2 YYNGEE. Trimming took off 4 bases at V and 2 bases at J, with 25 bases between the two ends. The CDR3 sequence is CASSLSGDVGRGTYEQYF. The CDR3 DNA sequence: TGTGCCAGCAGCTTATCTGGGGACGTCGGCAGGGGTACCTACGAGCAGTACTTC.

The chain couples TRBV29-1 to TRBJ2-1, with D possibly TRBD2 on 6 matching bases. Germline CDR1 SQVTM, CDR2 ANQGSEA. Deletions cut 3 bases from V and 1 base from J, with 10 bases between. The CDR3 is 14 amino acids. In DNA, the CDR3 is TGCAGCGTTGAGGTTCGGGGGTCCTACAATGAGCAGTTCTTC. Translation gives CSVEVRGSYNEQFF.

V usage is TRBV9 and J usage is TRBJ2-7; D possibly corresponds to TRBD1 (6 bases). CDR1 is SGDLS and CDR2 is YYNGEE in the germline V gene. V was shortened by 0 bases and J by 1 base, with 8 bases between the two germline ends. The CDR3 sequence is 14 residues long. The CDR3 here is CASSVADSSYEQYF. CDR3 coding DNA: TGTGCCAGCAGCGTAGCGGACAGTTCCTACGAGCAGTACTTC.

The rearrangement uses TRBV5-1 and TRBJ2-5; maybe TRBD2 (6 bases). V was shortened by 0 bases and J by 5 bases, with 8 bases between the two germline ends. Germline V gene lookup returns CDR1 SGHRS and CDR2 YFSETQ. CDR3 length: 13 amino acids. In nucleotides, the CDR3 is TGCGCCAGCAGCTTGGTCGGAGGGGAGACCCAGTACTTC. The encoded protein is CASSLVGGETQYF.

The V gene is TRBV13, the J gene TRBJ2-5, with a weak D call TRBD2 (5 bases). V was pared by 5 bases and J by 0 bases, with 13 bases between. CDR3 length equals 15 residues. Germline values: CDR1 PRHDT, CDR2 FYEKMQ (reference sequence). In DNA, the CDR3 is TGTGCCAGCAGCAGACCCGGGATCTACCAAGAGACCCAGTACTTC. Protein sequence: CASSRPGIYQETQYF.

The chain joins TRBV2 to TRBJ2-1; D may be TRBD2 (6 bases). The CDR3 contains 16 residues. Germline-derived CDR1 and CDR2 are SNHLY and FYNNEI. V dropped 2 bases and J dropped 9 bases, with 20 bases sitting between them. CDR3 DNA sequence: TGTGCCAGCAGTGAATATTCCCCCCCCTTGGGGGGTGAGCAGTTCTTC. This translates into CASSEYSPPLGGEQFF.

Written as DNA, the CDR3 is TGTGCCAGCAGTGACGGCGGGTCACCCCTCCACTTT. It is translated as CASSDGGSPLHF. The J gene is TRBJ1-6, the V gene TRBV2; D gene unclear. The length of the CDR3 is 12 residues. Germline V gene sequence: CDR1 SNHLY, CDR2 FYNNEI. Trimming took 3 bases from V and 10 from J, leaving 7 bases between them.

This clone was seen a handful of times. Within the sample, other DNA sequences also encode this same CDR3. The genes are TRBV5-4 and TRBJ1-1; D gene uncertain. V was cut by 1 base and J by 1 base, with 5 bases left in between. This CDR3 region has 13 residues. The V gene's germline CDR1 is SGHNT and CDR2 YYREEE (reference sequence). CDR3 protein: CASSLRGNTEAFF. The CDR3 nucleotides are TGTGCCAGCAGCTTGAGAGGGAACACTGAAGCTTTCTTT.

The CDR3: CASSPIREDGYTF. The CDR3 nucleotides are TGTGCCAGCTCACCCATTAGGGAGGATGGCTACACCTTC. The gene calls are TRBV18 and TRBJ1-2; D is uncertain. Germline CDR1 is KGHSH and CDR2 is LQKENI. The CDR3 runs to 13 residues. Trimming took 3 bases from V and 6 from J, leaving 11 bases between them.

The chain has TRBV12-5 and TRBJ1-2; the D gene is possibly TRBD1 (5 bases). The germline V gene has CDR1 LGHNT and CDR2 FRNRAP. The V and J ends lost 6 bases and 3 bases respectively, with 17 bases between them. This CDR3 has 15 residues. CDR3 nucleotide sequence: TGTGCTAGTGGGACGCCGATGGAGGGGTACTATGGCTACACCTTC. Translation gives CASGTPMEGYYGYTF.

The chain is built from TRBV9 and TRBJ1-1, with 7 nucleotides matching TRBD1. Germline trimming cut 2 bases from V and 0 bases from J; bases unmatched to any gene: 4. Germline V gene data show CDR1 as SGDLS and CDR2 as YYNGEE. CDR3 length: 15 amino acids. CDR3 amino acids: CASSVTGLMNTEAFF. In DNA form, the CDR3 reads TGTGCCAGCAGCGTGACAGGGCTCATGAACACTGAAGCTTTCTTT.

CDR3 coding DNA: TGTGCCAGCTCACCTCGAGGGGGATTGTCGGGGTTTAACTATGGCTACACCTTC. It is translated as CASSPRGGLSGFNYGYTF. This chain joins TRBV18 and TRBJ1-2; D might be TRBD1 (6 bases). With 3 bases removed from V and 1 base from J, the gap between germline ends came to 21 bases. The V gene's germline CDR1 is KGHSH and CDR2 LQKENI. This CDR3 comprises 18 residues. Full variable domain (missing parts from reference TRBV18 and TRBJ1-2): NAGVMQNPRHLVRRRGQEARLRCSPMKGHSHVYWYRQLPEEGLKFMVYLQKENIIDESGMPKERFSAEFPKEGPSILRIQQVVRGDSAAYFCASSPRGGLSGFNYGYTFGSGTRLTVV.

The chain links TRBV10-3 to TRBJ2-7; the D gene is possibly TRBD2 (5 bases). Germline V gives CDR1 ENHRY, CDR2 SYGVKD. Trimming removed 5 bases from V and 6 bases from J, with 20 bases in between. The CDR3 contains 15 residues. The CDR3 loop reads CAISIGRGFASEQYF. The CDR3 DNA is TGTGCCATCAGTATAGGTCGGGGATTCGCCTCCGAGCAGTACTTC.

The rearrangement links TRBV7-3 to TRBJ2-1; TRBD2 might be the D (5 bases). V shed 5 bases and J shed 11 bases, with 13 bases lying between them. CDR1 is SGHTA and CDR2 is FQGTGA in the germline V gene. The length of the CDR3 is 12 residues. The CDR3 protein is CASSHPGGQQFF. DNA of the CDR3: TGTGCCAGCAGCCATCCCGGAGGACAGCAGTTCTTC.

This clone was recorded once. The rearrangement links TRBV5-6 to TRBJ2-1; a possible D gene is TRBD1 (5 bases). The germline V gene encodes CDR1 SGHDT and CDR2 YYEEEE. The CDR3 loop spans 15 amino acids. Trimming took off 6 bases at V and 3 bases at J, with 16 bases between the two ends. The CDR3 region has the DNA TGTGCCAGCACCAACAAGGGGTTGGGCTACAATGAGCAGTTCTTC. Translating it yields CASTNKGLGYNEQFF. Full variable domain (rest looked up from reference TRBV5-6 and TRBJ2-1): DAGVTQSPTHLIKTRGQQVTLRCSPKSGHDTVSWYQQALGQGPQFIFQYYEEEERQRGNFPDRFSGHQFPNYSSELNVNALLLGDSALYLCASTNKGLGYNEQFFGPGTRLTVL.

The rearrangement joins TRBV9 to TRBJ2-5; 8 bases map to TRBD2. V lost 0 bases, J lost 2 bases, and 12 bases stayed unmatched. From germline, CDR1 is SGDLS and CDR2 YYNGEE. CDR3 size: 18 residues. The CDR3 nucleotides read TGTGCCAGCAGCGTAGGCGCTGGGGGCGGGGGGCCGCAAGAGACCCAGTACTTC. This encodes CASSVGAGGGGPQETQYF.